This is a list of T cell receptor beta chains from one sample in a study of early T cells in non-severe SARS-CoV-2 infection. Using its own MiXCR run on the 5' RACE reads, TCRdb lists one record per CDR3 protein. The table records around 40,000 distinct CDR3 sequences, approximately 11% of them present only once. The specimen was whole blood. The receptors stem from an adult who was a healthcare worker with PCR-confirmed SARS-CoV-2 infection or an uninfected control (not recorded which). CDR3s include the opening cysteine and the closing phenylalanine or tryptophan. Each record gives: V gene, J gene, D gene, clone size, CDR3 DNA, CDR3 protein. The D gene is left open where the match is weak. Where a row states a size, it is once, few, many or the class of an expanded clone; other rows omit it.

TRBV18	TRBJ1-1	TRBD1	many	TGTGCCAGCTCACCGGACAGGGTTACTGAAGCTTTCTTT	CASSPDRVTEAFF
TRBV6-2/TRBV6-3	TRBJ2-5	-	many	TGTGCCAGCAGTCCCCGGACGCAAGAGACCCAGTACTTC	CASSPRTQETQYF
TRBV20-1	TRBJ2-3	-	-	TGCAGTGCTAGAACGGGTCTCAGAATCACTAGCACAGATACGCAGTATTTT	CSARTGLRITSTDTQYF
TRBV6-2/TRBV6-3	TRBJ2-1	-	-	TGTGCCACCTTGGACCCGTGGGAGGAGCAGTTCTTC	CATLDPWEEQFF
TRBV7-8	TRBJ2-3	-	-	TGTGCCAGCAGCTTATGGGCCACCAGCACAGATACGCAGTATTTT	CASSLWATSTDTQYF
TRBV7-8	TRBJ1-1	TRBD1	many	TGTGCCAGCAGCAGGGGGCAGAACACTGAAGCTTTCTTT	CASSRGQNTEAFF
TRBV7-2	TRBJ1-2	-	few	TGTGCCAGCAGCTTAGAGGCGGGGCGTAACTATGGCTACACCTTC	CASSLEAGRNYGYTF
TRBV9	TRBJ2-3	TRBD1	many	TGTGCCAGCAGCGTAGCCGGGACAGGGGCAGATACGCAGTATTTT	CASSVAGTGADTQYF
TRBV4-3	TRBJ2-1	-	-	TGCGCCAGCAGCCAAGAGGGTCCTTGGTACAATGAGCAGTTCTTC	CASSQEGPWYNEQFF
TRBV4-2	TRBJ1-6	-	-	TGTGCCAGCCGCAGTTCAGGGGTCGCTGGGTCGGTGGATAATTCACCCCTCCACTTT	CASRSSGVAGSVDNSPLHF
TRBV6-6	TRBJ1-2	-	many	TGTGCCAGCAGTTACTCTTCCCCCGGCTACACCTTC	CASSYSSPGYTF
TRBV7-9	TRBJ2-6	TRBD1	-	TGTGCCAGCAGCCCAAGGATGGGACAGGGGGCTGGGGCCGTCCTGACTTTC	CASSPRMGQGAGAVLTF
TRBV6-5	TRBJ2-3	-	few	TGTGCCAGCAGCCGACGGGTAGGAGGGGATACGCAGTATTTT	CASSRRVGGDTQYF
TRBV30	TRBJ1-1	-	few	TGTGCCTGGAGTAGGGAAGAGGGCACTGAAGCTTTCTTT	CAWSREEGTEAFF
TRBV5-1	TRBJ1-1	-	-	TGCGCCAGCAGCCATCAGGCACCCAGAAACACTGAAGCTTTCTTT	CASSHQAPRNTEAFF
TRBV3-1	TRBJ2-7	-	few	TGTGCCAGCAGCCACATAAGGGGTGGGAAATACGAGCAGTACTTC	CASSHIRGGKYEQYF
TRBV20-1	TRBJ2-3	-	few	TGCAGTGTTGAGTGGGCCGGGGGTACGCAGTATTTT	CSVEWAGGTQYF
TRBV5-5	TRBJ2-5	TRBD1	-	TGTGCCAGCAGCTTGGCAGGGGGCCCGGAGACCCAGTACTTC	CASSLAGGPETQYF
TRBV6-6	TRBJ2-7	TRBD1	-	TGTGCCAGCAGTCAGCGGACAGGGGGCGCTGAGCAGTACTTC	CASSQRTGGAEQYF
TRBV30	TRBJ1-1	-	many	TGTGCCTGGACTCGGGGAGGCGAAGCTTTCTTT	CAWTRGGEAFF
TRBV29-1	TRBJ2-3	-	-	TGCAGCGGTCGACGCGGCACAGATACGCAGTATTTT	CSGRRGTDTQYF
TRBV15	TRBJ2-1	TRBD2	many	TGTGCCACCAGCAGAGATGTGGCTAGCGGGGGAATGAATGAGCAGTTCTTC	CATSRDVASGGMNEQFF
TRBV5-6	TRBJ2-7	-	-	TGTGCCAGCAGCTTGTACTACGAGCAGTACTTC	CASSLYYEQYF
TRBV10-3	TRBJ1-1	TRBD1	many	TGTGCCATCAGTGAGACAGGGGGTACTGAAGCTTTCTTT	CAISETGGTEAFF
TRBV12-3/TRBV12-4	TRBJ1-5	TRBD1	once	TGTGCCAGCAGTTTAGGACAGGGGAAAAGAGGTCAGCCCCAGCATTTT	CASSLGQGKRGQPQHF
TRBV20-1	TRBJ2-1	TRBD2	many	TGCAGTGCTACCCTAGCGGGGACATCCTACAATGAGCAGTTCTTC	CSATLAGTSYNEQFF
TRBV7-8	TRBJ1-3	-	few	TGTGCCAGCAGCCCGGGGCCGGGAAACACCATATATTTT	CASSPGPGNTIYF
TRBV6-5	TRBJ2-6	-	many	TGTGCCAGCTCCGGCTTTTCTGGGGCCAACGTCCTGACTTTC	CASSGFSGANVLTF
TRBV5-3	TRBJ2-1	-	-	TGTGCCAGAAGCGGGGGCGGGTGTGAGCAGTTCTTC	CARSGGGCEQFF
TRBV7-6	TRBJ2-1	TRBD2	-	TGTGCCAGCAGCTTAACTAGCGGGGGTACCAATGAGCAGTTCTTC	CASSLTSGGTNEQFF
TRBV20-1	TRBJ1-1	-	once	TGCAGTGCTGGGCGATGGGACACTGAAGCTTTCTTT	CSAGRWDTEAFF
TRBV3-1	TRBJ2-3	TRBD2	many	TGTGCCAGCAGCCAAGGGGGGGGGTCAGATACGCAGTATTTT	CASSQGGGSDTQYF
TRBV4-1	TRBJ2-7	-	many	TGCGCCAGCAGCCAAGATCTGGCCAGCCCGGCTTTTTACTTC	CASSQDLASPAFYF
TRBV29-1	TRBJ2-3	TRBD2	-	TGCAGCGTTGATGATAGCGGGGAGACAGATACGCAGTATTTT	CSVDDSGETDTQYF
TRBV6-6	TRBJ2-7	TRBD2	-	TGTGCCAGCCGGGCTAGCGGGGGCTACGAGCAGTACTTC	CASRASGGYEQYF
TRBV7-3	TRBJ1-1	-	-	TGTGCCAGCAGCAAACAGGGTTCGGACACTGAAGCTTTCTTT	CASSKQGSDTEAFF
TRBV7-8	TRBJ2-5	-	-	TGTGCCAGCAGCTTATATCAGGGGCCAGAGACCCAGTACTTC	CASSLYQGPETQYF
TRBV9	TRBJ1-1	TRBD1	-	TGTGCCAGCAGCGGACGGGACAGGGTGAACACTGAAGCTTTCTTT	CASSGRDRVNTEAFF
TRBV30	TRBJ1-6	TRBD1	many	TGTGCCTGGAGTAATGGACAGGATAATTCACCCCTCCACTTT	CAWSNGQDNSPLHF
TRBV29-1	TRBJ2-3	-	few	TGCAGCGTTGAGGGGTCGATCCAAGATACGCAGTATTTT	CSVEGSIQDTQYF
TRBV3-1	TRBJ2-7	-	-	TGTGCCAGCAGCTCCCGAGGGGTTCCCTCCTACGAGCAGTACTTC	CASSSRGVPSYEQYF
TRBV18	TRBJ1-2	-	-	TGTGCCAGCTCGCTGAGCTCTGGACCGTCGGGCTACACCTTC	CASSLSSGPSGYTF
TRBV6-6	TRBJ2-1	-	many	TGTGCCAGCAGGGGGATCAGCTCCTACAATGAGCAGTTCTTC	CASRGISSYNEQFF
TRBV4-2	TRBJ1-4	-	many	TGTGCCAGCAGCCAAGAGAGAACAGCTATTAATGAAAAACTGTTTTTT	CASSQERTAINEKLFF
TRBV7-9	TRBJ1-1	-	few	TGTGCCAGCATGAGGGGAAGCTACACTGAAGCTTTCTTT	CASMRGSYTEAFF
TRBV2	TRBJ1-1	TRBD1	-	TGTGCCAGCAGCGAGCCCTTGGACAGGATTAACACTGAAGCTTTCTTT	CASSEPLDRINTEAFF